A selection of T cell receptor beta chains follows, all from one sample in a study of response to subunit inactivated influenza vaccine. TCRdb recomputed calls from the RT-PCR reads with MiXCR, one row per CDR3 protein. The repertoire holds about 700,000 distinct CDR3 sequences, with 14% as singletons. The input for sequencing was PBMCs from blood, taken around 14 days before vaccination. These receptors all stem from a man aged 45-65 years who received an inactivated influenza vaccine. The CDR3 runs from the conserved cysteine through the conserved F or W. D genes are given only for firm matches. The listing skips clone size in some rows; elsewhere it reads once, few, many or a size class.

V gene: TRBV27
clone size: NA
J gene: TRBJ1-5
D gene: TRBD1
CDR3 DNA: TGTGCCAGCAGAGGCACAGGGGGCTCTCAGCCCCAGCATTTT
CDR3 protein: CASRGTGGSQPQHF

V gene: TRBV5-1
clone size: few
J gene: TRBJ1-1
D gene: NA
CDR3 DNA: TGCGCCAGCAGCTTGGGGGGGTTCGGCACTGAAGCTTTCTTT
CDR3 protein: CASSLGGFGTEAFF

V gene: TRBV20-1
clone size: few
J gene: TRBJ2-1
D gene: NA
CDR3 DNA: TGCAGTGCCACGGGGACGGGGATAGGAAAAAATGAGCAGTTCTTC
CDR3 protein: CSATGTGIGKNEQFF

V gene: TRBV29-1
clone size: few
J gene: TRBJ2-3
D gene: NA
CDR3 DNA: TGCAGCCCTCAAGTGGGAGCAGATACGCAGTATTTT
CDR3 protein: CSPQVGADTQYF

V gene: TRBV7-6
clone size: NA
J gene: TRBJ2-3
D gene: TRBD1
CDR3 DNA: TGTGCCAGCAGCAGACAGGGGGCTGGCACAGATACGCAGTATTTT
CDR3 protein: CASSRQGAGTDTQYF

V gene: TRBV12-3/TRBV12-4
clone size: NA
J gene: TRBJ2-7
D gene: NA
CDR3 DNA: TGTGCCAGCAGTAGACAGGGGACTAAATACGAGCAGTACTTC
CDR3 protein: CASSRQGTKYEQYF

V gene: TRBV29-1
clone size: few
J gene: TRBJ2-3
D gene: TRBD2
CDR3 DNA: TGCAGCGCGGAAACTAGCGGGAGTACAGATACGCAGTATTTT
CDR3 protein: CSAETSGSTDTQYF

V gene: TRBV6-2/TRBV6-3
clone size: NA
J gene: TRBJ2-7
D gene: NA
CDR3 DNA: TGTGCCAGCAGTTACTCCGCGGCTAGCGCTACCTACGAGCAGTACTTC
CDR3 protein: CASSYSAASATYEQYF

V gene: TRBV7-2
clone size: NA
J gene: TRBJ2-1
D gene: TRBD1
CDR3 DNA: TGTGCCAGCAGCGGGGACAGGTCATACAATGAGCAGTTCTTC
CDR3 protein: CASSGDRSYNEQFF

V gene: TRBV12-3/TRBV12-4
clone size: many
J gene: TRBJ1-1
D gene: TRBD1
CDR3 DNA: TGTGCCAGCAGTCCAGGACAGGGGAGGGGGAACACTGAAGCTTTCTTT
CDR3 protein: CASSPGQGRGNTEAFF

V gene: TRBV11-2
clone size: NA
J gene: TRBJ2-1
D gene: TRBD1
CDR3 DNA: TGTGCCAGCAGCGCCTCTACGACAGGGGTCAACGAGCAGTTCTTC
CDR3 protein: CASSASTTGVNEQFF

V gene: TRBV28
clone size: NA
J gene: TRBJ1-5
D gene: NA
CDR3 DNA: TGTGCCAGCAGCCCACCTGGGGCTGGCAGGCAGCCCCAGCATTTT
CDR3 protein: CASSPPGAGRQPQHF

V gene: TRBV12-3/TRBV12-4
clone size: NA
J gene: TRBJ1-1
D gene: TRBD1
CDR3 DNA: TGTGCCAGCAGTGTGACAGGGGGCGCATCCGAAGCTTTCTTT
CDR3 protein: CASSVTGGASEAFF

V gene: TRBV7-7
clone size: few
J gene: TRBJ2-2
D gene: TRBD2
CDR3 DNA: TGTGCCAGCAGCTTAGAGACTAGCGGGGGACCCGGGGAGCTGTTTTTT
CDR3 protein: CASSLETSGGPGELFF

V gene: TRBV15
clone size: once
J gene: TRBJ2-1
D gene: NA
CDR3 DNA: TGTGCCACCAGTAACCCCGCGTATTATGAGGATGAGCAGTTCTTC
CDR3 protein: CATSNPAYYEDEQFF

V gene: TRBV6-2/TRBV6-3
clone size: NA
J gene: TRBJ1-4
D gene: NA
CDR3 DNA: TGTGCCAGCAGTTACTCGTGGGGGAGCGGTAATGAAAAACTGTTTTTT
CDR3 protein: CASSYSWGSGNEKLFF

V gene: TRBV20-1
clone size: NA
J gene: TRBJ2-7
D gene: NA
CDR3 DNA: TGCAGTGCTAGAGTTGGGGTCAGACCCTACGAGCAGTACTTC
CDR3 protein: CSARVGVRPYEQYF

V gene: TRBV10-3
clone size: NA
J gene: TRBJ2-7
D gene: TRBD2
CDR3 DNA: TGTGCCATCAGGACGAGTGGCGGGAGGACCTACGAGCAGTACTTC
CDR3 protein: CAIRTSGGRTYEQYF

V gene: TRBV28
clone size: NA
J gene: TRBJ1-2
D gene: TRBD1
CDR3 DNA: TGTGCCAGCACCCCAGGGGGGGGCGATGGCTACACCTTC
CDR3 protein: CASTPGGGDGYTF

V gene: TRBV7-9
clone size: NA
J gene: TRBJ1-2
D gene: TRBD1
CDR3 DNA: TGTGCCAGCAGCCCCAGACAGGGGGACCTCTATGGCTACACCTTC
CDR3 protein: CASSPRQGDLYGYTF

V gene: TRBV6-1
clone size: NA
J gene: TRBJ2-3
D gene: TRBD2
CDR3 DNA: TGTGCCAGCAGGGGTGGGCGGGGGAGCACAGATACGCAGTATTTT
CDR3 protein: CASRGGRGSTDTQYF

V gene: TRBV20-1
clone size: once
J gene: TRBJ2-7
D gene: TRBD2
CDR3 DNA: TGCTGTGCTAGTATTACGGCTAGCGGGAGTTTGTTGGACCCAGACGAGCAGTACTTC
CDR3 protein: CCASITASGSLLDPDEQYF